This TCR beta chain originates from a study of blood T cell repertoires in COVID-19. Looking at the study overall: Italy, Spain and the United States were the sources of the convalescent and acute COVID-19 samples. Sample material is recorded as cDNA or gDNA derived from T cells, B-cell-depleted T cells, or PBMCs.

This CDR3 is built from 14 residues. Looked up from germline, CDR1 is MDHEN and CDR2 is SYDVKM. V shed 8 bases and J shed 0 bases, with 11 bases lying between them. Generated by immunoSEQ multiplex PCR, the TCRdb table keeps only in-frame clones and is missing some. The sample yields more than 80,000 clones, about nine tenths seen once. Sequenced sample: peripheral blood. The chain has TRBV28 and TRBJ2-1; no clear D gene. This receptor was obtained from a man aged 18 to 29 with COVID-19, enrolled during active disease. The CDR3 loop is CASLPLGSYNEQFF. CDR3 sequence (DNA): TGTGCCAGCTTACCCCTCGGCTCCTACAATGAGCAGTTCTTC. The full variable domain, with the rest looked up from reference TRBV28 and TRBJ2-1, is DVKVTQSSRYLVKRTGEKVFLECVQDMDHENMFWYRQDPGLGLRLIYFSYDVKMKEKGDIPEGYSVSREKKERFSLILESASTNQTSMYLCASLPLGSYNEQFFGPGTRLTVL.